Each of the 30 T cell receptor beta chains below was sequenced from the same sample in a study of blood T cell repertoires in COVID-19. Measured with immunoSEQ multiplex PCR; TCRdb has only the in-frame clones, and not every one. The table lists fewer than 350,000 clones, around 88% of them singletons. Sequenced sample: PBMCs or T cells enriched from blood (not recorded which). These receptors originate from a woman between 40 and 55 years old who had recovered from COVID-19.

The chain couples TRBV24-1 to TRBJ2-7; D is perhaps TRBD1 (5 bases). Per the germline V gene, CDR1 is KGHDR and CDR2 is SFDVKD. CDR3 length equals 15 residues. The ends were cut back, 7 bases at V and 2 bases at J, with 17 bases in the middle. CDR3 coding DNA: TGTGCCACCAGGTGTCACAGGTCCTGTACCTACGAGCAGTACTTC. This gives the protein CATRCHRSCTYEQYF.

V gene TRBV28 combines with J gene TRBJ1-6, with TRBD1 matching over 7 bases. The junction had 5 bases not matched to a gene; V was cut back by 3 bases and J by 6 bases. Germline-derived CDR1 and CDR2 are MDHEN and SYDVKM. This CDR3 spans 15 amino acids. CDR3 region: CASSFYRGPNSPLHF. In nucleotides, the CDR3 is TGTGCCAGCAGTTTCTACAGGGGCCCTAATTCACCCCTCCACTTT. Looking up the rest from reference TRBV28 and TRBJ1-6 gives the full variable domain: DVKVTQSSRYLVKRTGEKVFLECVQDMDHENMFWYRQDPGLGLRLIYFSYDVKMKEKGDIPEGYSVSREKKERFSLILESASTNQTSMYLCASSFYRGPNSPLHFGNGTRLTVT.

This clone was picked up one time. As DNA, the CDR3 is TGTGCCAGCAGCTTATACTCCACAGGGCGCTATGGCTACACCTTC. This encodes CASSLYSTGRYGYTF. This sequence joins TRBV7-9 and TRBJ1-2, with D possibly being TRBD1 (6 bases). In germline, CDR1 is SEHNR, CDR2 FQNEAQ (reference sequence). The V gene lost 2 bases and the J gene lost 4 bases, with 14 bases spanning the gap. The CDR3 spans 15 residues. Using reference TRBV7-9 and TRBJ1-2 for the parts outside the CDR3, the full variable domain is DTGVSQNPRHKITKRGQNVTFRCDPISEHNRLYWYRQTLGQGPEFLTYFQNEAQLEKSRLLSDRFSAERPKGSFSTLEIQRTEQGDSAMYLCASSLYSTGRYGYTFGSGTRLTVV.

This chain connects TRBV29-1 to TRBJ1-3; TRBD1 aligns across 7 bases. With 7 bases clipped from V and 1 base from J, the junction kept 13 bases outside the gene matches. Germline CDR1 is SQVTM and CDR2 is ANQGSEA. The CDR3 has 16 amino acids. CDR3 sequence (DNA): TGCAGCGCTCAGGCGCTTTCCAGGGGGTCTGGAAACACCATATATTTT. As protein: CSAQALSRGSGNTIYF.

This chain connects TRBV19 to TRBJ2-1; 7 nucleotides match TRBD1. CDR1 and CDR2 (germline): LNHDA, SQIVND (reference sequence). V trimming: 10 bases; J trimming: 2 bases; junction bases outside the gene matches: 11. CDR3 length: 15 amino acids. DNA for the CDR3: TGTGCCACTGCTCGGGACAGCAGCCCCTACAATGAGCAGTTCTTC. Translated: CATARDSSPYNEQFF.

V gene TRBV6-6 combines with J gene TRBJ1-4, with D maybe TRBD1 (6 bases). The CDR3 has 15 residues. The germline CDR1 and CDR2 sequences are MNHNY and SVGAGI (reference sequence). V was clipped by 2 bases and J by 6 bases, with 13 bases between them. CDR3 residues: CASSYGTAGDEKLFF. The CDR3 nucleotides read TGTGCCAGCAGTTACGGAACCGCAGGGGATGAAAAACTGTTTTTT.

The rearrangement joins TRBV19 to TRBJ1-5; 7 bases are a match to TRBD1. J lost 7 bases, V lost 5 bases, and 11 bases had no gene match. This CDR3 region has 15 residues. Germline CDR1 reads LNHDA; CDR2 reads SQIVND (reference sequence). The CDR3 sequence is CASSGQAGDRQPQHF. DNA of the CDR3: TGTGCCAGTAGTGGACAGGCCGGGGATCGGCAGCCCCAGCATTTT.

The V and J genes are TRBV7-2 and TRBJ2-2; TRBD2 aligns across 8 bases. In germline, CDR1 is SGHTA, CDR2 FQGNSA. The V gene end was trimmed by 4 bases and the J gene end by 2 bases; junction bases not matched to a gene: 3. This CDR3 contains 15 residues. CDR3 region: CASSSLAGNTGELFF. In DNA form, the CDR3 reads TGTGCCAGCAGCTCCTTAGCGGGAAACACCGGGGAGCTGTTTTTT.

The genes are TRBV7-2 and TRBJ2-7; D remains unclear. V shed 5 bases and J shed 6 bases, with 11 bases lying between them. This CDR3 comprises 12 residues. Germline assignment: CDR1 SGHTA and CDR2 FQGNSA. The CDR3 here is CASSRYSLEQYF. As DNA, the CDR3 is TGTGCCAGCAGCCGCTACTCCCTCGAGCAGTACTTC.

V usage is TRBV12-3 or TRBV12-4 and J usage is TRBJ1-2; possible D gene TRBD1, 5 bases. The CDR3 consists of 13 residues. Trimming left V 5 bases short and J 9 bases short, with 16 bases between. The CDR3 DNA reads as TGTGCCAGCAGTCCTTCGGAGGGGAGTCGCTACACCTTC. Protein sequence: CASSPSEGSRYTF.

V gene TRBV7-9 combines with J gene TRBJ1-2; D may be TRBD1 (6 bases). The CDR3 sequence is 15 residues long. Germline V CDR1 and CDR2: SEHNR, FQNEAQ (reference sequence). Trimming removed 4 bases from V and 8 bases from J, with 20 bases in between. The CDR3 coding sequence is TGTGCCAGCAGCTCGTCTTCAACAGGGTATTCCGGCTACACCTTC. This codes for CASSSSSTGYSGYTF.

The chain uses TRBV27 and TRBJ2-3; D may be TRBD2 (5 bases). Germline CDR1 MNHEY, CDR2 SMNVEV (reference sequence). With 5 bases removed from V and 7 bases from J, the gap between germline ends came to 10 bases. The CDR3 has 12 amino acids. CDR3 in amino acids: CASSGGGYTQYF. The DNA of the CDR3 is TGTGCCAGCAGTGGAGGCGGATATACGCAGTATTTT.

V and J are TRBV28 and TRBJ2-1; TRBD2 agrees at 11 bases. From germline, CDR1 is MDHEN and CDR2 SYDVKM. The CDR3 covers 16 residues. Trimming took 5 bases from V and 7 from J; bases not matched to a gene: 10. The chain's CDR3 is CASSPPTSGSWNEQFF. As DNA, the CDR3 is TGTGCCAGCAGTCCACCAACTAGCGGGAGTTGGAATGAGCAGTTCTTC.

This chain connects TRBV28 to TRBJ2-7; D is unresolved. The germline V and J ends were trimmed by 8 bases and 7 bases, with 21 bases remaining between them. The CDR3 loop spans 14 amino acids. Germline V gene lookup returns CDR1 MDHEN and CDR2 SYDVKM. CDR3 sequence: CASLTTHPRGEQYF. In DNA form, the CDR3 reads TGTGCCAGCCTTACCACGCACCCGAGAGGTGAGCAGTACTTC.

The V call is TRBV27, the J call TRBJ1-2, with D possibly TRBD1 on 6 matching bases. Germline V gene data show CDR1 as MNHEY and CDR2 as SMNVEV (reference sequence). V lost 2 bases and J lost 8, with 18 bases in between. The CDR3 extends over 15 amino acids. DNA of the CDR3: TGTGCCAGCAGTTTAAGGGGGACGCTCCCGGAGGGCTACACCTTC. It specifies CASSLRGTLPEGYTF.

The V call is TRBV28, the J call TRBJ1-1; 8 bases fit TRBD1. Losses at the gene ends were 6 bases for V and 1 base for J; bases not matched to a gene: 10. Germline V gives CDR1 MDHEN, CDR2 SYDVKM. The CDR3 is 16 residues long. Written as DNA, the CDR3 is TGTGCCAGCAGCCCCCCTATAGGACAGGGGAACACTGAAGCTTTCTTT. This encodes CASSPPIGQGNTEAFF.

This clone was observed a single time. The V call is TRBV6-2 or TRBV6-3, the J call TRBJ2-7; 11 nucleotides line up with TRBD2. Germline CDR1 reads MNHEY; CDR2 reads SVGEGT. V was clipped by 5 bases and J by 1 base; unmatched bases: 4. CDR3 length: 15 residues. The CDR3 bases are TGTGCCAGCAGTAAAGGGACTAGCGGTTCCTACGAGCAGTACTTC. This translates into CASSKGTSGSYEQYF.

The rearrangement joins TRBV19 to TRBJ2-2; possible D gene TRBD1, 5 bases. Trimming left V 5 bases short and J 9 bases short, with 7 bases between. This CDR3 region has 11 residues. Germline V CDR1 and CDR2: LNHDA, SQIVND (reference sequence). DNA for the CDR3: TGTGCCAGTAGTCAGGACAGGGAGCTGTTTTTT. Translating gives CASSQDRELFF.

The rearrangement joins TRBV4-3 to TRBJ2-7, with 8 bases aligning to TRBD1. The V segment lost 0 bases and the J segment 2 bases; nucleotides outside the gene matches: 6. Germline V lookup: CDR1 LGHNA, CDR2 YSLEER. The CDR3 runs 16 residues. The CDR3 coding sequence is TGCGCCAGCAGCCAAGAGGGGGCAGGGGGCCCCTACGAGCAGTACTTC. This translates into CASSQEGAGGPYEQYF.

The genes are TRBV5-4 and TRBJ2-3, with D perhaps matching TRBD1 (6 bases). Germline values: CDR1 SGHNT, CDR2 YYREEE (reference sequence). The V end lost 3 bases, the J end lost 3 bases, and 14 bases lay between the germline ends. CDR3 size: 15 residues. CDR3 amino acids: CASSSAPGTTDTQYF. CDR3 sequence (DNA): TGTGCCAGCAGCTCAGCTCCCGGGACAACAGATACGCAGTATTTT.

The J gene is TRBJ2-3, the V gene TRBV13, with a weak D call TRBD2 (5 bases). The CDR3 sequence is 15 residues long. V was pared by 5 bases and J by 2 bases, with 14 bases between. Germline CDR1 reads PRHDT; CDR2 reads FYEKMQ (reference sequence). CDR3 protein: CASSTTSGPTDTQYF. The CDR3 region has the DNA TGTGCCAGCAGCACCACGAGCGGACCCACAGATACGCAGTATTTT.

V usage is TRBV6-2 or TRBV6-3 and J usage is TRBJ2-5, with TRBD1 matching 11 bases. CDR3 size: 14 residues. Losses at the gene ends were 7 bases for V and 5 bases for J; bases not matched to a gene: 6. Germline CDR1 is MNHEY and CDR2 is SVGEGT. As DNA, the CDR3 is TGTGCCAGCACCCCGGACAGGGGGCGGGAGACCCAGTACTTC. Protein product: CASTPDRGRETQYF.

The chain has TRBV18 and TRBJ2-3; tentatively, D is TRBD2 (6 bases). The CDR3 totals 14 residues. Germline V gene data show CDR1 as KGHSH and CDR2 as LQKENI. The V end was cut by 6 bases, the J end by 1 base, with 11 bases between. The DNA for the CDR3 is TGTGCCAGCTCCCATGGAGGGGGCACAGATACGCAGTATTTT. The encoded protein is CASSHGGGTDTQYF.

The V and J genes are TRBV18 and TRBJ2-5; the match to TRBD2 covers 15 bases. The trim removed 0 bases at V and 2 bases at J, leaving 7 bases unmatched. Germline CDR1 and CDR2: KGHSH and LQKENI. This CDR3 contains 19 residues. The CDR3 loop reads CASSPPLGLAGGPQETQYF. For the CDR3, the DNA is TGTGCCAGCTCACCACCGTTAGGACTAGCGGGAGGGCCGCAAGAGACCCAGTACTTC.

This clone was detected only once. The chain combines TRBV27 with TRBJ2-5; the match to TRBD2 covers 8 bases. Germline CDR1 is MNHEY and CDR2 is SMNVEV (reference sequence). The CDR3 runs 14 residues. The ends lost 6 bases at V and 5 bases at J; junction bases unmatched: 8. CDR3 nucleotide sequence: TGTGCCAGCAGGTCGACTAGCGCCCGGGAGACCCAGTACTTC. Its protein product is CASRSTSARETQYF.

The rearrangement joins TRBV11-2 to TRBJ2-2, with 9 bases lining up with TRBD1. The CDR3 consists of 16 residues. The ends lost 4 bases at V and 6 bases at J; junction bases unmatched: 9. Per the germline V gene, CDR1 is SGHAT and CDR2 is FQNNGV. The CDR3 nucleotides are TGTGCCAGCAGCTCCTACAGGGGGCAGAGGGCCGGGGAGCTGTTTTTT. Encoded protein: CASSSYRGQRAGELFF. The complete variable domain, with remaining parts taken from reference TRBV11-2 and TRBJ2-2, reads EAGVAQSPRYKIIEKRQSVAFWCNPISGHATLYWYQQILGQGPKLLIQFQNNGVVDDSQLPKDRFSAERLKGVDSTLKIQPAKLEDSAVYLCASSSYRGQRAGELFFGEGSRLTVL.

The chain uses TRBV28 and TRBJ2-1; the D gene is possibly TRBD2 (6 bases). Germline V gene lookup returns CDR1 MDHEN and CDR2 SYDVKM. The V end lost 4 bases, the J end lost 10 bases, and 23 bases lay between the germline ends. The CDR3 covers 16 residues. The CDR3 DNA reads TGTGCCAGCAGTTGGGGTCCTCAGCGGGCCGGAGGGGAGCAGTTCTTC. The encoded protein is CASSWGPQRAGGEQFF.

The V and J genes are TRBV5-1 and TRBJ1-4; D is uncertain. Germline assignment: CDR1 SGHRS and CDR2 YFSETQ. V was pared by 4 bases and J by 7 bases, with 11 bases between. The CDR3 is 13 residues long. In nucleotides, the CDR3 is TGCGCCAGCAGCCCGGCGGGGTTTGAAAAACTGTTTTTT. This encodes CASSPAGFEKLFF.

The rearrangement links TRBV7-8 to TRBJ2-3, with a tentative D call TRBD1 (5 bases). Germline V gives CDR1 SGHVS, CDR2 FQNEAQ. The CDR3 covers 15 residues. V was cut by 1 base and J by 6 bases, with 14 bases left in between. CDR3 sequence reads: CASSLVSGARDTQYF. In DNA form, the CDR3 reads TGTGCCAGCAGCTTAGTCTCTGGGGCAAGGGATACGCAGTATTTT.

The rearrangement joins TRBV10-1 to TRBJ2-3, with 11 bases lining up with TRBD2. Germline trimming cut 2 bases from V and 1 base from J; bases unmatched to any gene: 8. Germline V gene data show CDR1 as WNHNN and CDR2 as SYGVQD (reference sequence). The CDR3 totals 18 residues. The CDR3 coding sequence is TGCGCCAGCAGTGAGGGGGACCTAGCGGGAGGCCGCACAGATACGCAGTATTTT. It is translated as CASSEGDLAGGRTDTQYF.